A selection of T cell receptor beta chains follows, all from one sample in a study of blood T cell repertoires in COVID-19. Sequencing used immunoSEQ multiplex PCR; TCRdb keeps in-frame clones, though not all of them. The data hold tens of thousands of clones, with approximately 87% observed a single time. The sample taken for sequencing was peripheral blood. The receptors come from a man at least 80 years old with active COVID-19. Each CDR3 is given with its conserved first and last residue. D genes are given only for firm matches. For some rows the clone size is stated as once, few or many, or as a class when expanded; others skip it.

size: .
J: TRBJ2-7
V: TRBV6-5
D: TRBD1
CDR3: CASTPGTGSNEQYF
DNA: TGTGCCAGCACCCCTGGGACAGGGAGTAACGAGCAGTACTTC

size: .
J: TRBJ2-3
V: TRBV18
D: TRBD2
CDR3: CASSPPSGGTYTQYF
DNA: TGTGCCAGCTCACCACCATCGGGAGGAACTTATACGCAGTATTTT

size: .
J: TRBJ2-3
V: TRBV4-3
D: .
CDR3: CASSQAGVDTQYF
DNA: TGCGCCAGCAGCCAAGCGGGAGTAGATACGCAGTATTTT

size: .
J: TRBJ2-7
V: TRBV19
D: .
CDR3: CASSIVGDLGEQYF
DNA: TGTGCCAGTAGTATTGTGGGAGATCTAGGCGAGCAGTACTTC

size: .
J: TRBJ2-7
V: TRBV9
D: TRBD2
CDR3: CASSVTLAGGPGEQYF
DNA: TGTGCCAGCAGCGTAACCCTAGCGGGAGGGCCGGGGGAGCAGTACTTC

size: .
J: TRBJ2-1
V: TRBV4-1
D: .
CDR3: CASSPRTTGDNEQFF
DNA: TGCGCCAGCAGTCCTAGGACGACGGGGGACAATGAGCAGTTCTTC

size: once
J: TRBJ1-6
V: TRBV6-5
D: .
CDR3: CASSYGGAFSSPLHF
DNA: TGTGCCAGCAGTTACGGGGGGGCGTTTAGTTCACCCCTCCACTTT

size: once
J: TRBJ1-1
V: TRBV24-1
D: .
CDR3: CATSDSGTEAFF
DNA: TGTGCCACCAGTGATTCCGGGACAGAAGCTTTCTTT

size: .
J: TRBJ1-5
V: TRBV2
D: .
CDR3: CASSEEGLHQPQHF
DNA: TGTGCCAGCAGTGAAGAGGGGCTCCATCAGCCCCAGCATTTT

size: .
J: TRBJ2-3
V: TRBV6-6
D: .
CDR3: CASSRTVSDTQYF
DNA: TGTGCCAGCAGCAGGACAGTGTCGGATACGCAGTATTTT

size: .
J: TRBJ2-4
V: TRBV6-6
D: .
CDR3: CASGAIAKNIQYF
DNA: TGTGCCAGCGGGGCCATAGCCAAAAACATTCAGTACTTC

size: .
J: TRBJ2-2
V: TRBV7-7
D: TRBD1
CDR3: CASSSTGTANTGELFF
DNA: TGTGCCAGCAGCTCAACCGGGACAGCGAACACCGGGGAGCTGTTTTTT

size: .
J: TRBJ2-7
V: TRBV29-1
D: TRBD1
CDR3: CSVQTPDRGKTYEQYF
DNA: TGCAGCGTCCAGACGCCGGACAGGGGCAAAACCTACGAGCAGTACTTC

size: .
J: TRBJ1-4
V: TRBV14
D: TRBD1
CDR3: CASSHLTGFNEKLFF
DNA: TGTGCCAGCAGCCACCTGACAGGGTTTAATGAAAAACTGTTTTTT

size: .
J: TRBJ1-5
V: TRBV19
D: TRBD1
CDR3: CASSIGDRGSNQPQHF
DNA: TGTGCCAGTAGTATCGGGGACAGGGGGAGCAATCAGCCCCAGCATTTT

size: .
J: TRBJ1-6
V: TRBV30
D: .
CDR3: CAWRFSSYNSPLHF
DNA: TGTGCCTGGAGGTTTAGCTCCTATAATTCACCCCTCCACTTT

size: .
J: TRBJ2-1
V: TRBV3-1/TRBV3-2
D: .
CDR3: CASSRDGYNEQFF
DNA: TGTGCCAGCAGCCGCGACGGGTACAATGAGCAGTTCTTC

size: .
J: TRBJ1-2
V: TRBV18
D: TRBD1
CDR3: CASSPSGQYGYTF
DNA: TGTGCCAGCTCACCGTCGGGACAGTATGGCTACACCTTC

size: .
J: TRBJ2-7
V: TRBV3-1/TRBV3-2
D: .
CDR3: CASSPTTSGGYEQYF
DNA: TGTGCCAGCAGCCCAACCACCTCCGGGGGATACGAGCAGTACTTC

size: .
J: TRBJ2-3
V: TRBV18
D: .
CDR3: CASSPSPDTQYF
DNA: TGTGCCAGCTCACCGAGCCCAGATACGCAGTATTTT

size: .
J: TRBJ2-1
V: TRBV18
D: TRBD1
CDR3: CASSRFIPGQGLDEQFF
DNA: TGTGCCAGCTCACGTTTTATTCCGGGACAGGGGCTGGATGAGCAGTTCTTC

size: .
J: TRBJ2-3
V: TRBV18
D: TRBD2
CDR3: CASSPGGVSTDTQYF
DNA: TGTGCCAGCTCACCAGGGGGGGTCAGCACAGATACGCAGTATTTT

size: once
J: TRBJ1-5
V: TRBV6-2/TRBV6-3
D: .
CDR3: CASSLRGPQHF
DNA: TGTGCCAGCAGTTTAAGGGGGCCCCAGCATTTT

size: .
J: TRBJ1-1
V: TRBV30
D: .
CDR3: CAWRGAGGVRFPEAFF
DNA: TGTGCCTGGAGAGGTGCGGGGGGCGTACGGTTCCCTGAAGCTTTCTTT

size: .
J: TRBJ2-1
V: TRBV5-4
D: .
CDR3: CASSTMEGGEQFF
DNA: TGTGCCAGCAGCACTATGGAAGGAGGTGAGCAGTTCTTC

size: .
J: TRBJ2-1
V: TRBV11-2
D: .
CDR3: CASSLGRFVAETHNEQFF
DNA: TGTGCCAGCAGCTTAGGGAGGTTTGTAGCGGAAACACACAATGAGCAGTTCTTC

size: .
J: TRBJ2-7
V: TRBV28
D: TRBD1
CDR3: CASSLTGGKYEQYF
DNA: TGTGCCAGCAGTTTAACAGGGGGCAAGTACGAGCAGTACTTC

size: few
J: TRBJ1-1
V: TRBV6-5
D: .
CDR3: CASKSPENTEAFF
DNA: TGTGCCAGCAAATCGCCAGAGAACACTGAAGCTTTCTTT

size: few
J: TRBJ2-7
V: TRBV6-5
D: TRBD1
CDR3: CASRPGQGPNNEQYF
DNA: TGTGCCAGCAGACCCGGACAGGGCCCGAACAACGAGCAGTACTTC

size: .
J: TRBJ2-3
V: TRBV24-1
D: .
CDR3: CATSDLAEDTQYF
DNA: TGTGCCACCAGTGATCTGGCGGAAGATACGCAGTATTTT

size: once
J: TRBJ2-1
V: TRBV5-1
D: TRBD1
CDR3: CASSLDQGTEQFF
DNA: TGCGCCAGCAGCTTGGATCAAGGGACAGAACAGTTCTTC

size: few
J: TRBJ2-1
V: TRBV7-9
D: .
CDR3: CASKPGHTYNEQFF
DNA: TGTGCCAGTAAACCGGGACACACCTACAATGAGCAGTTCTTC

size: .
J: TRBJ1-5
V: TRBV19
D: TRBD1
CDR3: CASSRTGKGNQPQHF
DNA: TGTGCCAGTAGCAGGACAGGGAAAGGAAATCAGCCCCAGCATTTT

size: few
J: TRBJ2-7
V: TRBV10-3
D: TRBD2
CDR3: CAIRLGTSGGRSYEQYF
DNA: TGTGCCATTCGGTTGGGTACTAGCGGTGGTCGCTCCTACGAGCAGTACTTC

size: .
J: TRBJ2-3
V: TRBV3-1/TRBV3-2
D: .
CDR3: CASSPRQGTDTQYF
DNA: TGTGCCAGCAGCCCACGGCAGGGCACAGATACGCAGTATTTT

size: .
J: TRBJ2-3
V: TRBV28
D: TRBD2
CDR3: CASRAGLAASSTQYF
DNA: TGTGCCAGCAGAGCGGGACTAGCGGCCTCAAGTACGCAGTATTTT

size: .
J: TRBJ1-5
V: TRBV6-5
D: .
CDR3: CASSYSQGSGQPQHF
DNA: TGTGCCAGCAGTTACTCACAGGGATCGGGTCAGCCCCAGCATTTT

size: .
J: TRBJ1-4
V: TRBV9
D: TRBD1
CDR3: CASSPQTGFNEKLFF
DNA: TGTGCCAGCAGCCCCCAGACAGGGTTTAATGAAAAACTGTTTTTT

size: .
J: TRBJ1-4
V: TRBV7-2
D: TRBD1
CDR3: CASSWGRGPANEKLFF
DNA: TGTGCCAGCAGCTGGGGTAGGGGGCCGGCTAATGAAAAACTGTTTTTT

size: .
J: TRBJ2-7
V: TRBV4-1
D: TRBD1
CDR3: CASSQEVGTGITYEQYF
DNA: TGCGCCAGCAGCCAAGAAGTCGGGACAGGCATCACCTACGAGCAGTACTTC

size: .
J: TRBJ2-7
V: TRBV11-2
D: .
CDR3: CASSLQYYEQYF
DNA: TGTGCCAGCAGCCTGCAGTACTACGAGCAGTACTTC

size: once
J: TRBJ1-3
V: TRBV6-2/TRBV6-3
D: .
CDR3: CASSYAGANTIYF
DNA: TGTGCCAGCAGTTACGCGGGGGCGAACACCATATATTTT

size: .
J: TRBJ1-2
V: TRBV28
D: .
CDR3: CASSSSDRLYTF
DNA: TGTGCCAGCAGTTCATCCGACAGGCTCTACACCTTC

size: .
J: TRBJ2-2
V: TRBV11-2
D: .
CDR3: CASSANRLATNTGELFF
DNA: TGTGCCAGCAGCGCAAATAGGCTAGCCACGAACACCGGGGAGCTGTTTTTT

size: .
J: TRBJ1-6
V: TRBV5-1
D: TRBD1
CDR3: CASSQDRHNSPLHF
DNA: TGCGCCAGCAGCCAGGACAGGCATAATTCACCCCTCCACTTT

size: .
J: TRBJ1-5
V: TRBV19
D: .
CDR3: CASSEQGGDQPQHF
DNA: TGTGCCAGTAGTGAGCAGGGCGGAGATCAGCCCCAGCATTTT

size: once
J: TRBJ2-2
V: TRBV21-1
D: .
CDR3: CASSKRAPCGQAEHRGAVF
DNA: TGTGCCAGCAGCAAAAGGGCCCCCTGCGGGCAGGCCGAACACCGGGGAGCTGTTTTT

size: .
J: TRBJ1-1
V: TRBV19
D: .
CDR3: CASSIYGNTEAFF
DNA: TGTGCCAGTAGTATCTATGGGAACACTGAAGCTTTCTTT

size: .
J: TRBJ1-2
V: TRBV10-2
D: .
CDR3: CASSEGLLFTGYTF
DNA: TGCGCCAGCAGTGAGGGGCTCCTTTTTACCGGCTACACCTTC

size: .
J: TRBJ1-2
V: TRBV6-5
D: TRBD1
CDR3: CASSYGTGGGYTF
DNA: TGTGCCAGCAGTTACGGGACAGGGGGAGGGTACACCTTC

size: .
J: TRBJ2-1
V: TRBV6-5
D: .
CDR3: CASSYYGVSSYNEQFF
DNA: TGTGCCAGCAGTTACTACGGGGTAAGCTCCTACAATGAGCAGTTCTTC

size: .
J: TRBJ2-5
V: TRBV7-2
D: .
CDR3: CASSSHGGQETQYF
DNA: TGTGCCAGCAGCTCCCACGGAGGGCAGGAGACCCAGTACTTC

size: .
J: TRBJ2-2
V: TRBV28
D: .
CDR3: CASSKTSGELFF
DNA: TGTGCCAGCAGTAAAACGAGCGGGGAGCTGTTTTTT

size: once
J: TRBJ2-1
V: TRBV9
D: .
CDR3: CASSADNEQFF
DNA: TGTGCCAGCAGCGCTGACAATGAGCAGTTCTTC